This T cell receptor (beta chain) was documented in a study of Ad26.COV2.S vaccination and SARS-CoV-2 variants. Study-level information: Doses of Ad26.COV2.S were injected into muscle once or twice, 56 days apart. Study-wide points: The study found higher spike-specific TCR breadth in vaccine than placebo recipients.

In the case of this clone: No antigen is known for it.

Sequencing used immunoSEQ multiplex PCR; TCRdb keeps in-frame clones, though not all of them. The sample carries roughly 500,000 clones, around 90% recorded once. CDR1 and CDR2 from the germline V gene are SGHTA and FQGNSA. V lost 1 base, J lost 5 bases, and 12 bases lay in between. The CDR3 totals 15 residues. Treatment noted: about 20 received Ad26.COV2.S at low or high dose, single or two shots; 5 received placebo; per-sample allocation not given. Following the first vaccine or placebo injection, samples were taken on day 63. The chain links TRBV7-2 to TRBJ2-1; no definite D call. This sample comprised peripheral blood, obtained in a trial of Ad26.COV2.S vaccine versus placebo. The TCR was taken from a person aged 18-65 years who received the Ad26.COV2.S COVID-19 vaccine or a placebo. The DNA for the CDR3 is TGTGCCAGCAGCTTAGAGGGCAGAGAACACAATGAGCAGTTCTTC. Its translation is CASSLEGREHNEQFF. Complete variable domain (other parts from reference TRBV7-2 and TRBJ2-1): GAGVSQSPSNKVTEKGKDVELRCDPISGHTALYWYRQSLGQGLEFLIYFQGNSAPDKSGLPSDRFSAERTGGSVSTLTIQRTQQEDSAVYLCASSLEGREHNEQFFGPGTRLTVL.